The clone carrying this TCR beta chain appeared a single time. The antigen remains undetermined. This sample stems from a study of cytomegalovirus exposure and HLA in healthy donors. Primers included in the PCR were 60 Vbeta and 13 Jbeta primers. Assay used: immunoSEQ multiplex PCR; TCRdb lists only in-frame clones, some missing. The sample records some 150,000 clones, over 60% being singletons. The CDR3 has 15 amino acids. The V gene's germline CDR1 is SGHNT and CDR2 YYREEE (reference sequence). Trimming removed 0 bases from V and 0 bases from J, with 7 bases in between. Overall study results and limits: About 90% or about 30% of the time was how often most TCR beta V segments were productive, according to an earlier analysis. In vitro confirmation showed three CMV-associated chains to be CMV antigen specific.

The chain employs TRBV5-4 and TRBJ1-3; D is unresolved. The sequenced sample consisted of PBMCs. This TCR was sampled from a middle-aged woman in good health and CMV-seronegative. The CDR3 DNA follows: TGTGCCAGCAGCTTGGACCAGGTCTCTGGAAACACCATATATTTT. Amino acid sequence: CASSLDQVSGNTIYF. Filled out from reference TRBV5-4 and TRBJ1-3, the complete variable domain reads ETGVTQSPTHLIKTRGQQVTLRCSSQSGHNTVSWYQQALGQGPQFIFQYYREEENGRGNFPPRFSGLQFPNYSSELNVNALELDDSALYLCASSLDQVSGNTIYFGEGSWLTVV.